The rows below give T cell receptor beta chains drawn from one sample of a study of naive and memory T cell subsets. TCRdb fed the UMI-ligation and nested PCR reads into MiXCR, producing one record per CDR3 protein. Among about 120,000 distinct CDR3 sequences, roughly 32% were seen once, and the ten largest hold approximately 0.9%. Sequencing was performed on central memory CD4+ T cells from blood. These receptors were taken from a human donor in good health. Both conserved end residues are part of each CDR3. The order of the fields is J gene, V gene, D gene, clone size, CDR3 DNA, CDR3 protein. D genes are given only for firm matches. Clone size is given for some rows only: seen once, a few or many times, or a class if the clone is expanded.

TRBJ1-1 | TRBV24-1 | TRBD1 | - | TGTGCCACCAGTGATTCCCTAGGACAGGGGGCGGCCACTGAAGCTTTCTTT | CATSDSLGQGAATEAFF
TRBJ2-7 | TRBV20-1 | - | few | TGCAGTGCTAGACGGACGGGGCGAGAGCAGTACTTC | CSARRTGREQYF
TRBJ2-6 | TRBV5-5 | - | - | TGTGCCAGCAGCTTGGCCTTGGGCGTCCTGACTTTC | CASSLALGVLTF
TRBJ2-7 | TRBV6-4 | TRBD2 | - | TGTGCCAGCAGTGCCTCGACTAGCGGTGCCTACGAGCAGTACTTC | CASSASTSGAYEQYF
TRBJ2-4 | TRBV19 | TRBD1 | once | TGTGCCAGTAGTATAGTTGGGACAGGGGGTCACATTCAGTACTTC | CASSIVGTGGHIQYF
TRBJ2-1 | TRBV6-2/TRBV6-3 | - | - | TGTGCCAGCAGTTACCCCCTCGAGGCCCCCTATTACAATGAGCAGTTCTTC | CASSYPLEAPYYNEQFF
TRBJ2-7 | TRBV9 | - | - | TGTGCCAGCAGCGTAGTTGGACACGGCGAGCAGTACTTC | CASSVVGHGEQYF
TRBJ1-1 | TRBV4-3 | - | - | TGCGCCAGCAGCCACGGGACGGCGGTGAGTGAAGCTTTCTTT | CASSHGTAVSEAFF
TRBJ1-2 | TRBV5-1 | - | few | TGCGCCAGCAGCTTGAGGGGAGGGTCTAACTATGGCTACACCTTC | CASSLRGGSNYGYTF
TRBJ2-1 | TRBV20-1 | - | - | TGCAGTGCTAATCAACGTCGGTCCTACAATGAGCAGTTCTTC | CSANQRRSYNEQFF
TRBJ2-7 | TRBV28 | - | - | TGTGCCAGCAGTTTATTCGGGGGCTCCTACGAGCAGTACTTC | CASSLFGGSYEQYF
TRBJ2-5 | TRBV20-1 | - | few | TGCAGTACTACTAGCCTGCCGGGCAGTCAAGAGACCCAGTACTTC | CSTTSLPGSQETQYF
TRBJ2-1 | TRBV29-1 | - | - | TGCAGCGTTCGGCGGGGAAGCTCCTACAATGAGCAGTTCTTC | CSVRRGSSYNEQFF
TRBJ2-5 | TRBV20-1 | - | medium-sized | TGCAGTGCCCCACCGGGACACCTCCAAGAGACCCAGTACTTC | CSAPPGHLQETQYF
TRBJ2-2 | TRBV12-3/TRBV12-4 | TRBD2 | many | TGTGCCAGCAGAAGCAGACTAGCGGGAGGGACCGGGGAGCTGTTTTTT | CASRSRLAGGTGELFF
TRBJ2-1 | TRBV24-1 | - | - | TGTGCCACCTCTTGGCCCCCAGCGGTAAGCTCCTACAATGAGCAGTTCTTC | CATSWPPAVSSYNEQFF
TRBJ1-2 | TRBV28 | TRBD1 | - | TGTGCCAGCAGGGAGACAGGGACTGGCTACACCTTC | CASRETGTGYTF
TRBJ1-2 | TRBV12-5 | - | few | TGTGCTAGTGGACAGGGACTTTACTATGGCTACACCTTC | CASGQGLYYGYTF
TRBJ2-3 | TRBV12-3/TRBV12-4 | TRBD2 | few | TGTGCCAGCAGTTTATCTTTCGGGGGAGGGAGGGGCGCTACAGATACGCAGTATTTT | CASSLSFGGGRGATDTQYF
TRBJ2-4 | TRBV28 | - | - | TGTGCCAGCAGACTGACACAAGAAAACATTCAGTACTTC | CASRLTQENIQYF
TRBJ2-5 | TRBV7-2 | - | - | TGTGCCAGCAGCTTCGGACAACTCCTCTATTTC | CASSFGQLLYF
TRBJ2-1 | TRBV12-3/TRBV12-4 | TRBD2 | - | TGTGCCAGCAGTTTAGCGGGCGTAGCGGGACATTACAATGAGCAGTTCTTC | CASSLAGVAGHYNEQFF
TRBJ1-5 | TRBV7-6 | TRBD1 | - | TGTGCCAGCAGCTTCGGGACAGGGGGATCTCAGCCCCAGCATTTT | CASSFGTGGSQPQHF
TRBJ2-1 | TRBV5-4 | TRBD2 | - | TGTGCCACCGGAGCGGGAGGGTACTACAATGAGCAGTTCTTC | CATGAGGYYNEQFF
TRBJ1-6 | TRBV18 | - | few | TGTGCCAGCTCACCGACAGGAAGCTCCTATAATTCACCCCTCCACTTT | CASSPTGSSYNSPLHF
TRBJ1-5 | TRBV6-1 | - | - | TGTGCCAGCAGTGAAGGAAAAGGGGGACGGCAGCCCCAGCATTTT | CASSEGKGGRQPQHF
TRBJ2-7 | TRBV29-1 | - | - | TGCAGCGTCCTCAGGGAGGCCGAGCAGTACTTC | CSVLREAEQYF
TRBJ2-1 | TRBV7-2 | TRBD2 | - | TGTGCCAGCAGCCGTCCGGGACTAGCGGATAACAATGAGCAGTTCTTC | CASSRPGLADNNEQFF
TRBJ2-7 | TRBV20-1 | TRBD1 | medium-sized | TGCAGTGCTCGTACGACAGGGGTTTTCCACGAGCAGTACTTC | CSARTTGVFHEQYF
TRBJ2-7 | TRBV19 | TRBD1 | - | TGTGCCAGCCGTGTCGGGACAGGGTTCGACGAGCAGTACTTC | CASRVGTGFDEQYF
TRBJ2-7 | TRBV29-1 | - | few | TGCAGCGTTGTTAAAGCTGGGACCTACGAGCAGTACTTC | CSVVKAGTYEQYF
TRBJ2-7 | TRBV12-3/TRBV12-4 | TRBD1 | - | TGTGCCAGCAGTCCGGGGACAGGGGGCGTAAGAATCCCGAAGTACTTC | CASSPGTGGVRIPKYF
TRBJ2-7 | TRBV20-1 | - | few | TGCAGTGCTAGAGATCGAGCGAAGTACGAGCAGTACTTC | CSARDRAKYEQYF
TRBJ2-1 | TRBV6-6 | TRBD2 | - | TGTGCCAGCAGTTACGCCATAGCGGGAGTAGGATACAATGAGCAGTTCTTC | CASSYAIAGVGYNEQFF
TRBJ2-2 | TRBV20-1 | TRBD2 | many | TGCAGTGCTAGGCGGGAGGCCGGGGAGCTGTTTTTT | CSARREAGELFF
TRBJ2-3 | TRBV20-1 | - | - | TGCAGTGCTGGGCGACTCACAGATACGCAGTATTTT | CSAGRLTDTQYF
TRBJ1-2 | TRBV5-1 | - | - | TGCGCCAGCAGCTTGGCGGACAGCTCCTATGGCTACACCTTC | CASSLADSSYGYTF
TRBJ1-1 | TRBV3-1 | - | - | TGTGCCAGCAGCCAGCAGGCTGAAGCTTTCTTT | CASSQQAEAFF
TRBJ2-7 | TRBV15 | - | few | TGTGCCACCAGCAGAGAACAAGGGATAGGCTACGAGCAGTACTTC | CATSREQGIGYEQYF
TRBJ1-2 | TRBV20-1 | - | many | TGCAGTGCTACGAATCCGGACAGTCTCTATGGCTACACCTTC | CSATNPDSLYGYTF
TRBJ1-2 | TRBV27 | TRBD1 | - | TGTGCCAGCAGTGGACGGGACAGGGTCCCCTATGGCTACACCTTC | CASSGRDRVPYGYTF